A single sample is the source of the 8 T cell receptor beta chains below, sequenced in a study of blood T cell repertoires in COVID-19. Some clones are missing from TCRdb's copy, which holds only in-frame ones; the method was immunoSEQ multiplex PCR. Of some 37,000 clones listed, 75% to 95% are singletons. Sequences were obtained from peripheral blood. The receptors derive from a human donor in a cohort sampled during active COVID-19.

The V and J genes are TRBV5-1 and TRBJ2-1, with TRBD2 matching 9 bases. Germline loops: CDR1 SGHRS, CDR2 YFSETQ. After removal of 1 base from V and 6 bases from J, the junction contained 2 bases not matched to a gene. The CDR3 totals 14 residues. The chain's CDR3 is CASSLSSGINEQFF. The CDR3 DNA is TGCGCCAGCAGCTTGTCTAGCGGGATCAATGAGCAGTTCTTC. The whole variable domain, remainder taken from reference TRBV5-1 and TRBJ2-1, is KAGVTQTPRYLIKTRGQQVTLSCSPISGHRSVSWYQQTPGQGLQFLFEYFSETQRNKGNFPGRFSGRQFSNSRSEMNVSTLELGDSALYLCASSLSSGINEQFFGPGTRLTVL.

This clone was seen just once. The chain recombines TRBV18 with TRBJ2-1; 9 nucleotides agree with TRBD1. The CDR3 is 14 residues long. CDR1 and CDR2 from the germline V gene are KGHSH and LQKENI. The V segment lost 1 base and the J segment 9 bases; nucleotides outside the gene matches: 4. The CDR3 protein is CASSPLRQGGEQFF. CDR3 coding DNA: TGTGCCAGCTCACCACTTAGACAGGGGGGTGAGCAGTTCTTC.

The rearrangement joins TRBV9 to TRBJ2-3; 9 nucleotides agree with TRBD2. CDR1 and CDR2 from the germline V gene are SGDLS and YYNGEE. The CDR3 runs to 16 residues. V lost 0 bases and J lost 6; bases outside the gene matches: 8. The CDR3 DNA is TGTGCCAGCAGCGTAGGCAATAGCGGGAGTCCTGATACGCAGTATTTT. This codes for CASSVGNSGSPDTQYF.

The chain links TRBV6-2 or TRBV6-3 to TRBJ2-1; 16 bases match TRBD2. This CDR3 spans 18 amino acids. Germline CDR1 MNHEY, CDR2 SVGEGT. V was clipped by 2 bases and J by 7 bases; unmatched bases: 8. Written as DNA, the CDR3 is TGTGCCAGCAGTTACGACGGGACTAGCGGGAGGGGGCATAATGAGCAGTTCTTC. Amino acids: CASSYDGTSGRGHNEQFF.

DNA for the CDR3: TGTGCCAGCAGTTCCCGGACAGGGGAAAAGCAGTACTTC. This gives the protein CASSSRTGEKQYF. The chain recombines TRBV27 with TRBJ2-7, with 9 bases lining up with TRBD1. With 4 bases clipped from V and 8 bases from J, the junction kept 6 bases outside the gene matches. CDR1 and CDR2 (germline): MNHEY, SMNVEV (reference sequence). CDR3 length: 13 residues.

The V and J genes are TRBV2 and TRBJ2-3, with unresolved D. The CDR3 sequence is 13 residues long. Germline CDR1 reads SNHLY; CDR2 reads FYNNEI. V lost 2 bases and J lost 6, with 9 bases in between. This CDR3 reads CASSEISGDTQYF. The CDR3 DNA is TGTGCCAGCAGTGAAATATCCGGTGATACGCAGTATTTT.

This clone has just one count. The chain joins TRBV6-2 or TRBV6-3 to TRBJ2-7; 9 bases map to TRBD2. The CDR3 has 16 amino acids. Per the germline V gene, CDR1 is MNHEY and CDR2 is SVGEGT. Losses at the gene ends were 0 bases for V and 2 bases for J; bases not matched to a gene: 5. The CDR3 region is CASSYSRAGGAYEQYF. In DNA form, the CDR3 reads TGTGCCAGCAGTTACTCCAGAGCGGGGGGCGCCTACGAGCAGTACTTC.

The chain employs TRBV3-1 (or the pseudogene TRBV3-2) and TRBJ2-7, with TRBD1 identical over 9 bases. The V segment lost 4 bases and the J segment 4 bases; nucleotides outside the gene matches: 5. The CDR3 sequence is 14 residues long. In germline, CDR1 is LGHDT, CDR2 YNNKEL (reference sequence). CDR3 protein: CASSPGQGRYEQYF. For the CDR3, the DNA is TGTGCCAGCAGCCCGGGACAGGGCAGGTACGAGCAGTACTTC.